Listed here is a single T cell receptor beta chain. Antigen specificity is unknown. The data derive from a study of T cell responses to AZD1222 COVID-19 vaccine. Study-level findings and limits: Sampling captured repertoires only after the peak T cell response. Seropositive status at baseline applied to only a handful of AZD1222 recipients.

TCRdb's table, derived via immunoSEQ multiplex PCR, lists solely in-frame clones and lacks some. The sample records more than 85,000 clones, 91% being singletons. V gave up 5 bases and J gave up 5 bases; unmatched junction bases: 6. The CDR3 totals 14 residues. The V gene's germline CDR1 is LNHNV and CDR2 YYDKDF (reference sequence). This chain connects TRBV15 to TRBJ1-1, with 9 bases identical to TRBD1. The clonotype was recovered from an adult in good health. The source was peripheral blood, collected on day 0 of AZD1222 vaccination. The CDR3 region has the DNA TGTGCCACCAGCTTCCGGGACAGGGTAACTGAAGCTTTCTTT. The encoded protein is CATSFRDRVTEAFF. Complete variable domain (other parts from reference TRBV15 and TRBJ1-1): DAMVIQNPRYQVTQFGKPVTLSCSQTLNHNVMYWYQQKSSQAPKLLFHYYDKDFNNEADTPDNFQSRRPNTSFCFLDIRSPGLGDTAMYLCATSFRDRVTEAFFGQGTRLTVV.